This TCR beta chain was sequenced during a study of control samples from healthy donors and cancer patients. Data came from immunoSEQ multiplex PCR; TCRdb stores just in-frame clones and leaves some out. The table includes some 130,000 clones, over 75% detected once. Per the germline V gene, CDR1 is MNHEY and CDR2 is SMNVEV (reference sequence). The CDR3 covers 13 residues. V lost 8 bases and J lost 5, with 12 bases in between. The sequenced sample consisted of blood. This receptor was identified in a man aged 18 to 30 in good health. The J gene is TRBJ2-2, the V gene TRBV27; the D is unclear. The CDR3 is CASFRFPTGELFF. The DNA for the CDR3 is TGTGCCAGCTTTAGATTCCCAACCGGGGAGCTGTTTTTT.